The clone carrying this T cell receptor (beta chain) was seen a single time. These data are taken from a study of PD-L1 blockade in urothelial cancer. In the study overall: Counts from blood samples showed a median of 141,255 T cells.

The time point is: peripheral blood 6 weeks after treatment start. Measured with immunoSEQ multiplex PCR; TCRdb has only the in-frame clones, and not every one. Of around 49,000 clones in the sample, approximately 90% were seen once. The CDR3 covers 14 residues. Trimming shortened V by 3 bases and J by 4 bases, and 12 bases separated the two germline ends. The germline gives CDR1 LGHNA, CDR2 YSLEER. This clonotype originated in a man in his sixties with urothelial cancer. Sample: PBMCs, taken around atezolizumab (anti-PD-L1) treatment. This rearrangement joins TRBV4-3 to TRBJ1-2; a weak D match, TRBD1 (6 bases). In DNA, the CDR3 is TGCGCCAGCAGCCAGGGCGACAGGAGCTATGGCTACACCTTC. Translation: CASSQGDRSYGYTF.